The T cell receptor beta chain under discussion was sequenced for a study of OX40 agonist ivuxolimab in advanced cancers. Study background: Ivuxolimab, an agonist antibody against OX40 (CD134), was given to patients.

Note on this clone: The target antigen is unknown.

V was pared by 2 bases and J by 1 base, with 7 bases of the junction left unmatched. Germline CDR1 reads KGHSH; CDR2 reads LQKENI. This CDR3 region has 16 residues. Some clones are missing from TCRdb's copy, which holds only in-frame ones; the method was immunoSEQ multiplex PCR. The data contain 130,000 or so clones, 93% of them seen just once; the ten biggest clones take up about 0.93%. Study-level results: Also showing low normalized T-cell clonal expansion were some of the nonresponders.

Individuals having autoimmune disease history or systemic immunosuppression were not enrolled. This clonotype was sampled from an adult with an advanced solid tumor such as melanoma, head and neck, liver or kidney cancer. The chain couples TRBV18 to TRBJ1-2, with TRBD1 matching 7 bases. Here the sequenced sample was CD4+ or CD8+ T cells sorted from blood, taken in a trial of the OX40 agonist ivuxolimab. The CDR3, as DNA: TGTGCCAGCTCACCAGAAATGACAGGGATTAACTATGGCTACACCTTC. It specifies CASSPEMTGINYGYTF.